This T cell receptor beta chain was recovered during a study of T-cell reconstitution after alpha-beta-depleted transplantation in children. With 5 bases removed from V and 0 bases from J, the gap between germline ends came to 5 bases. This CDR3 comprises 14 residues. Germline V lookup: CDR1 SNHLY, CDR2 FYNNEI. In this sample, this clonotype turned up many times. TCRbeta library preparation incorporated unique molecular identifiers. TCRdb reanalysed the PCR reads using MiXCR and keeps one entry per CDR3 protein. Among 4,000 to 6,000 distinct CDR3 sequences listed, about 28% were seen once. This receptor was obtained from a male patient aged 2 to 10 who had a stem cell transplant for acute lymphoblastic leukemia, so the T cells may come from the graft donor. V and J are TRBV2 and TRBJ1-6; no reliable D call. The source was PBMCs, mostly from graft donor cells, collected 60 days after TCRalphabeta/CD19-depleted stem cell transplant. The CDR3 loop reads CASSLDSYNSPLHF. The CDR3 nucleotides are TGTGCCAGCAGTCTAGACTCCTATAATTCACCCCTCCACTTT.